Listed below are T cell receptor beta chains from one sample, sequenced in a study of blood T cell repertoires in COVID-19. Repertoires were generated with immunoSEQ multiplex PCR, while TCRdb's copy carries only in-frame clones and drops some. The data show about 210,000 clones, about 86% seen once. Sample: peripheral blood. These receptor sequences come from a man aged 45 to 65 with active or convalescent COVID-19. Each CDR3 is given with its conserved first and last residue. Each record gives: J gene, V gene, CDR3 protein.

>TRBJ2-4|TRBV28
CASSLTGSWDIQYF
>TRBJ1-4|TRBV5-1
CASSLEGRSEKLFF
>TRBJ1-1|TRBV30
CAWSQPGALNTEAFF
>TRBJ1-4|TRBV4-3
CASARKEPGEKLFF
>TRBJ2-3|TRBV7-9
CASSPTGSEFADTQYF
>TRBJ2-1|TRBV28
CASTVIAGPNNEQFF
>TRBJ1-5|TRBV19
CASSVTGDNQPQHF
>TRBJ1-1|TRBV28
CASTSQNTEAFF
>TRBJ2-5|TRBV5-6
CASSLPGEEHQKTQYF
>TRBJ2-1|TRBV19
CASSIPTSGNNEQFF
>TRBJ2-2|TRBV28
CASSMGRTGELFF
>TRBJ2-5|TRBV10-3
CAISELEKGETQYF
>TRBJ1-2|TRBV7-3
CASSVTGGAYGYTF
>TRBJ2-3|TRBV7-9
CASSLVADYRTDTQYF
>TRBJ1-1|TRBV15
CATSRGGGRMNTEAFF
>TRBJ2-2|TRBV5-8
CASSFLGQANTGELFF
>TRBJ1-2|TRBV30
CAWSLGARYGYTF
>TRBJ2-7|TRBV19
CASSIEPGLAGSTYEQYF
>TRBJ1-1|TRBV5-1
CASTWGGGTNTEAFF
>TRBJ1-4|TRBV7-6
CASSPGQGAYEKLFF
>TRBJ2-4|TRBV12-5
CASGLEQGLAKNIQYF
>TRBJ2-3|TRBV7-9
CASSLFPTATDTQYF
>TRBJ1-5|TRBV27
CASSLSVQGPHRGNQPQHF
>TRBJ2-5|TRBV20-1
CSAGVQETQYF
>TRBJ2-2|TRBV2
CASQGTGELFF